This TCR beta chain came from a study of breast tumors, draining lymph nodes, adjacent tissues. A single record per CDR3 protein comes from TCRdb applying MiXCR to the multiplex PCR reads. Seen here are about 200,000 distinct CDR3 sequences, less than 35% observed once, and the top ten hold 3.6%. Of note for this clonotype: One junction end does not reproduce the germline sequence, and a read error may be involved.

Axillary draining lymph nodes of breast cancer patients supplied the node samples. This clonotype was obtained from a female donor with breast cancer. Some clones in this sample may be carry-over from other donors' samples. Material for sequencing was axillary lymph node tissue.

The CDR3 region has the DNA TGTGCCAGCAGTGGGAGGGGCCAAGGGACCCAGTACTTC. This codes for CASSGRGQGTQYF. The gene calls are TRBV11-3 and TRBJ2-5; 7 bases are shared with TRBD2. The CDR3 is 13 amino acids. The V gene's germline CDR1 is SGHNT and CDR2 YENEEA.